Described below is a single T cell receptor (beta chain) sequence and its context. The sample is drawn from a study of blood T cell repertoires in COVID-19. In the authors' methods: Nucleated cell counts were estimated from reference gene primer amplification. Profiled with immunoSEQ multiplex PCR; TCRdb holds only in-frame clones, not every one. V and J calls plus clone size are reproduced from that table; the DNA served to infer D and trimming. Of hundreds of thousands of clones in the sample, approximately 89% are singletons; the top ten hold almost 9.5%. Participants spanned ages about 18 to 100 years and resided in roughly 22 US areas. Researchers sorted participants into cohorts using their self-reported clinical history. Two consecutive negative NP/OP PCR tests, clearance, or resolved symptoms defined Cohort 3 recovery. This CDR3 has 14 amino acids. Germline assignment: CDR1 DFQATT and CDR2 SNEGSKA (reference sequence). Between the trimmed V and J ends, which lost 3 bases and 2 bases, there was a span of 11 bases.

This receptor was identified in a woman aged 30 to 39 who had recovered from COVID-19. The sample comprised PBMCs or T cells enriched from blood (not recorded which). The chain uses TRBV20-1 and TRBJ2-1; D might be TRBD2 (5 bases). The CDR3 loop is CSASEAVTYNEQFF. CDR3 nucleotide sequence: TGCAGTGCTAGTGAAGCGGTAACCTACAATGAGCAGTTCTTC.